The source of this T cell receptor beta chain is a study of T cell changes during pregnancy in multiple sclerosis. Germline loops: CDR1 SGHKS, CDR2 YYEKEE (reference sequence). CDR3 length: 15 residues. The V and J ends lost 8 bases and 8 bases respectively, with 25 bases between them. Here immunoSEQ multiplex PCR was the method, and the copy in TCRdb shows in-frame clones only, minus some. Of 30,000 to 45,000 clones listed, nearly 95% are singletons. The sample in question was CD4+ T cells from peripheral blood mononuclear cells, obtained after pregnancy. The receptor's source is a female donor in good health, enrolled as a control in a pregnancy study. This rearrangement joins TRBV5-5 to TRBJ1-2, with D possibly matching TRBD1 (5 bases). CDR3 sequence: CASSNPGPAYGGYTF. The CDR3 DNA sequence: TGTGCCAGTAGTAACCCAGGGCCTGCTTACGGCGGCTACACCTTC.